These 20 T cell receptor beta chains came from one sample sequenced in a study of cytomegalovirus exposure and HLA in healthy donors. The primer mix had 60 Vbeta and 13 Jbeta primers. Assay used: immunoSEQ multiplex PCR; TCRdb lists only in-frame clones, some missing. The repertoire holds approximately 100,000 clones, with approximately 77% as singletons. Input material: PBMCs. The receptors originated from a male donor in good health and CMV-seropositive.

The chain couples TRBV7-6 to TRBJ2-1; 9 nucleotides line up with TRBD2. CDR3 length: 16 amino acids. J lost 7 bases, V lost 3 bases, and 10 bases had no gene match. The germline gives CDR1 SGHVS, CDR2 FNYEAQ. The CDR3 region has the DNA TGTGCCAGCAGCTTTGAGGCGGGGGGGCGGTGGAATGAGCAGTTCTTC. Protein sequence: CASSFEAGGRWNEQFF.

This chain uses TRBV18 with TRBJ1-4; D gene ambiguous. The CDR3 extends over 13 amino acids. Germline values: CDR1 KGHSH, CDR2 LQKENI. The V end was cut by 3 bases, the J end by 6 bases, with 8 bases between. As DNA, the CDR3 is TGTGCCAGCTCACCGGAGGGCGATGAAAAACTGTTTTTT. Amino acids: CASSPEGDEKLFF. Looking up the rest from reference TRBV18 and TRBJ1-4 gives the full variable domain: NAGVMQNPRHLVRRRGQEARLRCSPMKGHSHVYWYRQLPEEGLKFMVYLQKENIIDESGMPKERFSAEFPKEGPSILRIQQVVRGDSAAYFCASSPEGDEKLFFGSGTQLSVL.

V gene TRBV4-1 combines with J gene TRBJ2-7, with TRBD1 matching 10 bases. CDR1 is MGHRA, CDR2 YSYEKL, per germline. V shed 3 bases, J shed 5 bases, and the junction held 7 bases outside the gene matches. The CDR3 runs 15 residues. The CDR3 here is CASSHPTGGRDEQYF. In DNA, the CDR3 is TGCGCCAGCAGCCATCCGACAGGGGGCAGAGACGAGCAGTACTTC.

This clone was found a few times. The chain has TRBV2 and TRBJ2-2; 9 nucleotides agree with TRBD1. The CDR3 is 18 amino acids. The germline V gene encodes CDR1 SNHLY and CDR2 FYNNEI. Unmatched junction bases numbered 14, after V lost 6 bases and J lost 3 bases. The CDR3 region has the DNA TGTGCCAGCAGGCCCGGGACAGGGATGAGGGCGGACACCGGGGAGCTGTTTTTT. Its protein product is CASRPGTGMRADTGELFF.

The V gene is TRBV18, the J gene TRBJ2-5; TRBD1 matches at 9 bases. CDR1 is KGHSH and CDR2 is LQKENI in the germline V gene. This CDR3 is built from 15 residues. V gave up 5 bases and J gave up 1 base; unmatched junction bases: 5. CDR3 nucleotides: TGTGCCAGCTCATACCGGGACAGGGCCCAAGAGACCCAGTACTTC. This sequence encodes CASSYRDRAQETQYF.

This clone was seen a single time. The rearrangement joins TRBV27 to TRBJ1-2; TRBD1 might be the D (5 bases). Trimming took 6 bases from V and 0 from J, leaving 11 bases between them. This CDR3 has 14 residues. The germline gives CDR1 MNHEY, CDR2 SMNVEV (reference sequence). CDR3 in amino acids: CASRPTVPNYGYTF. The DNA for the CDR3 is TGTGCCAGCAGACCGACAGTCCCTAACTATGGCTACACCTTC.

V usage is TRBV18 and J usage is TRBJ2-7; TRBD1 agrees at 7 bases. Germline V lookup: CDR1 KGHSH, CDR2 LQKENI. J lost 0 bases, V lost 0 bases, and 5 bases had no gene match. CDR3 size: 16 residues. CDR3 sequence (DNA): TGTGCCAGCTCACCACCAAAAACAGGGGCCTCCTACGAGCAGTACTTC. Amino acids: CASSPPKTGASYEQYF.

Remarks on this clone: Its ends do not fully match the called genes, so a read error is possible. V gene TRBV7-7 combines with J gene TRBJ2-7; possible D gene TRBD1, 5 bases. Germline lookup yields CDR1 SSHAT and CDR2 FNYEAQ (reference sequence). The CDR3 has 14 amino acids. CDR3 residues: CASSLSTGSYEQYF. Written as DNA, the CDR3 is TGTGCTAGCAGCTTAAGTACAGGATCCTACGAGCAGTACTTC.

This clone was seen more than once but under ten times. The chain joins TRBV30 to TRBJ1-3; 8 bases line up with TRBD1. CDR3 size: 15 residues. Germline CDR1 is GTSNPN and CDR2 is SVGIG (reference sequence). The junction had 7 bases not matched to a gene; V was cut back by 2 bases and J by 4 bases. CDR3 protein: CAWSPLRTGGNTIYF. In DNA, the CDR3 is TGTGCCTGGAGTCCCCTCCGGACAGGGGGAAACACCATATATTTT.

The chain carries TRBV9 and TRBJ1-4; perhaps TRBD1 as D (6 bases). The germline V and J ends were trimmed by 4 bases and 11 bases, with 18 bases remaining between them. Germline values: CDR1 SGDLS, CDR2 YYNGEE. CDR3 length: 14 residues. As DNA, the CDR3 is TGTGCCAGCAGCACCCGGGACACCTTTAGGAAACTGTTTTTT. Its protein is CASSTRDTFRKLFF.

The chain employs TRBV5-4 and TRBJ2-5, with TRBD1 matching 8 bases. CDR1 and CDR2 (germline): SGHNT, YYREEE (reference sequence). This CDR3 has 15 amino acids. Trimming cost V 4 bases and J 5 bases; bases outside gene matches: 10. Written as DNA, the CDR3 is TGTGCCAGCAGCCCGGACAGGGCGAGAGGGGAGACCCAGTACTTC. Its translation: CASSPDRARGETQYF.

About this clone itself: Relative to the germline gene, one junction end is altered; a read error may explain this. The chain uses TRBV7-9 and TRBJ1-1; 7 bases are a match to TRBD1. This CDR3 has 12 residues. Germline V gene sequence: CDR1 SEHNR, CDR2 FQNEAQ (reference sequence). This CDR3 reads CSSSWDSTEAFF. CDR3 coding DNA: TGTTCCAGCAGCTGGGACAGCACTGAAGCTTTCTTT.

This chain connects TRBV5-1 to TRBJ2-7; TRBD1 agrees at 10 bases. Per the germline V gene, CDR1 is SGHRS and CDR2 is YFSETQ. The trim removed 2 bases at V and 5 bases at J, leaving 4 bases unmatched. This CDR3 has 14 amino acids. DNA for the CDR3: TGCGCCAGCAGCTTTGGGACAGGGGCGGACGAGCAGTACTTC. It codes for CASSFGTGADEQYF. The variable domain in full, with the rest retrieved from reference TRBV5-1 and TRBJ2-7, is KAGVTQTPRYLIKTRGQQVTLSCSPISGHRSVSWYQQTPGQGLQFLFEYFSETQRNKGNFPGRFSGRQFSNSRSEMNVSTLELGDSALYLCASSFGTGADEQYFGPGTRLTVT.

The chain has TRBV19 and TRBJ2-3; 7 positions agree with TRBD1. This CDR3 is 16 amino acids long. The V segment lost 7 bases and the J segment 4 bases; nucleotides outside the gene matches: 14. Per germline, CDR1 LNHDA and CDR2 SQIVND (reference sequence). In DNA form, the CDR3 reads TGTGCCAGTACTCATCCCCGGGACAGTCCCCCAGATACGCAGTATTTT. This codes for CASTHPRDSPPDTQYF. Supplemented by reference TRBV19 and TRBJ2-3, the full variable domain reads DGGITQSPKYLFRKEGQNVTLSCEQNLNHDAMYWYRQDPGQGLRLIYYSQIVNDFQKGDIAEGYSVSREKKESFPLTVTSAQKNPTAFYLCASTHPRDSPPDTQYFGPGTRLTVL.

This sequence joins TRBV7-9 and TRBJ2-1; 10 nucleotides line up with TRBD2. The ends lost 1 base at V and 6 bases at J; junction bases unmatched: 9. The CDR3 extends over 17 amino acids. Germline values: CDR1 SEHNR, CDR2 FQNEAQ (reference sequence). As DNA, the CDR3 is TGTGCCAGCAGCTTAGAGTCTCTAGCGGGGGTGGGCAATGAGCAGTTCTTC. Protein: CASSLESLAGVGNEQFF. The complete variable domain, with remaining parts taken from reference TRBV7-9 and TRBJ2-1, reads DTGVSQNPRHKITKRGQNVTFRCDPISEHNRLYWYRQTLGQGPEFLTYFQNEAQLEKSRLLSDRFSAERPKGSFSTLEIQRTEQGDSAMYLCASSLESLAGVGNEQFFGPGTRLTVL.

The chain employs TRBV6-6 and TRBJ2-7; D is perhaps TRBD1 (5 bases). Germline V lookup: CDR1 MNHNY, CDR2 SVGAGI (reference sequence). V lost 6 bases and J 6 bases, leaving 18 bases between the germline ends. CDR3 length equals 14 residues. The CDR3 protein is CASRTSGWTGEQYF. The DNA for the CDR3 is TGTGCCAGCAGGACTTCAGGGTGGACCGGCGAGCAGTACTTC.

V is TRBV25-1 and J is TRBJ2-7, with a possible D match to TRBD1 (5 bases). The CDR3 extends over 13 amino acids. V was shortened by 5 bases and J by 0 bases, with 8 bases between the two germline ends. The germline gives CDR1 MGHDK, CDR2 SYGVNS. The CDR3 sequence is CASSQGISYEQYF. The CDR3 region has the DNA TGTGCCAGCAGTCAGGGTATCTCCTACGAGCAGTACTTC.

This clone came up many times. The CDR3 DNA is TGTGCCAGCAGCGAACTAGCGGGGTTGAACACCGGGGAGCTGTTTTTT. This codes for CASSELAGLNTGELFF. This chain links TRBV5-5 with TRBJ2-2; 10 bases agree with TRBD2. Germline CDR1 is SGHKS and CDR2 is YYEKEE (reference sequence). Germline trimming cut 4 bases from V and 1 base from J; bases unmatched to any gene: 4. This CDR3 comprises 16 residues.

This clone was picked up a small number of times. The CDR3: CASSQGFSYGYTF. DNA of the CDR3: TGTGCCAGCAGCCAGGGGTTTAGCTATGGCTACACCTTC. The V and J genes are TRBV6-5 and TRBJ1-2; weak D call: TRBD1 (6 bases). V lost 6 bases and J lost 4, with 12 bases in between. The CDR3 spans 13 residues. CDR1 is MNHEY and CDR2 is SVGAGI in the germline V gene.

The rearrangement uses TRBV30 and TRBJ2-7; possibly TRBD1 for D (5 bases). Trimming cost V 1 base and J 4 bases, with 14 bases left between them. The CDR3 length is 14 residues. Germline values: CDR1 GTSNPN, CDR2 SVGIG (reference sequence). CDR3 coding DNA: TGTGCCTGGAGTGGCAGGGCGAGAAATTACGAGCAGTACTTC. Protein sequence: CAWSGRARNYEQYF.